This TCR beta chain derives from a study of CDR3 diversity in severe acne (dated by TCRdb to 2018 to 2020). The receptor library was made with PCR. Sequencing relied on an Illumina HiSeq 2000. In-frame beta chains were kept once TCRdb had trimmed the public reads at Q25 with fastp and called clones with MiXCR. Under each unique CDR3 protein, matching rows form one entry showing the most common genes and DNA. This sample holds around 91,000 distinct CDR3 sequences; under 65% were observed only once. The ten biggest clones cover more than 13% of the sample. Comment on this clonotype: The target of this receptor is not known. Base qualities are not provided; no much larger clone lies one nucleotide away.

The CDR3 holds 14 amino acids from the cysteine to the phenylalanine. Only CDR3 DNA remains: 42 bases, in frame from the first base. V is reduced by 0 bases and J by 5 bases, leaving a spacing of 12 bases between them. The germline V gene sets CDR1 to SGDLS and CDR2 to YYNGEE. The TCR was taken from a male donor in good health, without acne. Sequencing was performed on blood. Here the chain combines TRBV9 and TRBJ2-7; no confident D gene assignment can be made. The CDR3 has the sequence CASSVDLVLNEQYF. DNA sequence: TGTGCCAGCAGCGTAGACCTAGTCCTCAACGAGCAGTACTTC.